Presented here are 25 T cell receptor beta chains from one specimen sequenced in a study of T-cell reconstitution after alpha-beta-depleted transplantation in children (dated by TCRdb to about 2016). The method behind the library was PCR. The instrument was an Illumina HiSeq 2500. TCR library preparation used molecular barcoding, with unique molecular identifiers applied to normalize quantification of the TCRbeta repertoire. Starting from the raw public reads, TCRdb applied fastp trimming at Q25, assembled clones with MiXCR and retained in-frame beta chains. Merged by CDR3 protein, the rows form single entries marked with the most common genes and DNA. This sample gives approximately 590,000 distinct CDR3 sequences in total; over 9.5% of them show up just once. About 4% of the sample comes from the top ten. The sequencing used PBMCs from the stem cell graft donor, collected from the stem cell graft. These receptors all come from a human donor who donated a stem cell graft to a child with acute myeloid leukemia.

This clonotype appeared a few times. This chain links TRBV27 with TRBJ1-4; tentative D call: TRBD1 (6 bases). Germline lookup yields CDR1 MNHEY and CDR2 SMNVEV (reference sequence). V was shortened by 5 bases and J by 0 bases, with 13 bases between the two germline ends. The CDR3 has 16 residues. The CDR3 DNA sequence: TGTGCCAGCAGTAGGGGGGTACCCGCAACTAATGAAAAACTGTTTTTT. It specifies CASSRGVPATNEKLFF.

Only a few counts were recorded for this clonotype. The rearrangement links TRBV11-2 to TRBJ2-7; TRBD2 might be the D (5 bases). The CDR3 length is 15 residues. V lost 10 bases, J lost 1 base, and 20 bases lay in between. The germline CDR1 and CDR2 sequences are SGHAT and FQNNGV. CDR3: CAITDEGSPSYEQYF. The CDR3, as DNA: TGTGCCATTACGGACGAGGGTAGTCCGTCCTACGAGCAGTACTTC.

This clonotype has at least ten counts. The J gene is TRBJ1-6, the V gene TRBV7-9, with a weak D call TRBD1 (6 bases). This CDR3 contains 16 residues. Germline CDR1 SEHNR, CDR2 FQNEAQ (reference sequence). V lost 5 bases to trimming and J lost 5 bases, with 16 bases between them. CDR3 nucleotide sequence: TGTGCCAGCAGCACTACACAGGGAGTCAATAATTCACCCCTCCACTTT. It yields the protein CASSTTQGVNNSPLHF.

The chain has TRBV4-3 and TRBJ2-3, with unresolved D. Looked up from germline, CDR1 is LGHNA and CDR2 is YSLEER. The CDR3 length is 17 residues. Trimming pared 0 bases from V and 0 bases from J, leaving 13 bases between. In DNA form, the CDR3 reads TGCGCCAGCAGCCAAGATAGGAGAGGAAGTAGCACAGATACGCAGTATTTT. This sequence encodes CASSQDRRGSSTDTQYF.

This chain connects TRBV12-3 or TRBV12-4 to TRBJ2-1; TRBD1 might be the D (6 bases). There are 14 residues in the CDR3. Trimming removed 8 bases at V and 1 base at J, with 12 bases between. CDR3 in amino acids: CASWVQGSYNEQFF. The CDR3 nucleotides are TGTGCCAGCTGGGTCCAGGGGTCCTACAATGAGCAGTTCTTC.

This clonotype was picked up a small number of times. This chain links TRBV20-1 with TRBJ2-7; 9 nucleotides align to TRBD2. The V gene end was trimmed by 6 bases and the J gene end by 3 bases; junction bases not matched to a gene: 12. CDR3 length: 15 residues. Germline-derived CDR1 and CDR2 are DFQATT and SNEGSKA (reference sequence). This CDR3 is CSAGSELAGHYEQYF. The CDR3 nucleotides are TGCAGTGCCGGGTCCGAACTAGCGGGTCACTACGAGCAGTACTTC.

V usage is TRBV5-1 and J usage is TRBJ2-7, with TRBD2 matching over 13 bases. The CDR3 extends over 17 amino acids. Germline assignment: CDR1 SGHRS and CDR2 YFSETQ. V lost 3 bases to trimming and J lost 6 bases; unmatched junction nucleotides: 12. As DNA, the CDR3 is TGCGCCAGCAGCTCCACCGGGACTAGCGGGATTCTTAGCGAGCAGTACTTC. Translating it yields CASSSTGTSGILSEQYF.

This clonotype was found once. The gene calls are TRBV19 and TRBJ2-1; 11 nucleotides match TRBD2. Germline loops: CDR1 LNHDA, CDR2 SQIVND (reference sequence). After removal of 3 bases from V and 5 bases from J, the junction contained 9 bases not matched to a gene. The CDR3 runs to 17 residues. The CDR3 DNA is TGTGCCAGTAGTATCTTAGCGGGAGGGCCCCTCAACAATGAGCAGTTCTTC. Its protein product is CASSILAGGPLNNEQFF.

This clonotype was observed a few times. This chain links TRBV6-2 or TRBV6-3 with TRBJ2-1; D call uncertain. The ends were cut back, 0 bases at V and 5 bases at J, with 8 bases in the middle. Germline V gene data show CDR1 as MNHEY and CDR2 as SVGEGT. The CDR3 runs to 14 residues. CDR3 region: CASSYSKLNNEQFF. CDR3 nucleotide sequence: TGTGCCAGCAGTTACTCGAAACTAAACAATGAGCAGTTCTTC.

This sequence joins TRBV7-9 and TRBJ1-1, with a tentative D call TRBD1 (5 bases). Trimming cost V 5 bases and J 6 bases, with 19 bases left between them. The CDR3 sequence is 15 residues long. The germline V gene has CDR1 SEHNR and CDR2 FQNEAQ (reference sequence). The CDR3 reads CASSPTAGVGAEAFF. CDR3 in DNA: TGTGCCAGCAGCCCCACAGCGGGAGTAGGGGCTGAAGCTTTCTTT.

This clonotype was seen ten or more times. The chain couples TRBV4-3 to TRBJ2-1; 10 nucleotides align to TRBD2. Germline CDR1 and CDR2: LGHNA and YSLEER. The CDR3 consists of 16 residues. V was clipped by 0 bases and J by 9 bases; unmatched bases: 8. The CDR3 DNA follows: TGCGCCAGCAGCCAAGATAACAGCGGGAGGGGGACTGAGCAGTTCTTC. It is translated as CASSQDNSGRGTEQFF.

The CDR3 protein is CASSQVADSRETQYF. The CDR3 bases are TGCGCCAGCAGCCAAGTGGCGGATAGCAGGGAGACCCAGTACTTC. This chain joins TRBV4-1 and TRBJ2-5; D is ambiguous. CDR1 MGHRA and CDR2 YSYEKL come from the germline V gene. The V gene lost 1 base and the J gene lost 5 bases, with 14 bases spanning the gap. The CDR3 sequence is 15 residues long.

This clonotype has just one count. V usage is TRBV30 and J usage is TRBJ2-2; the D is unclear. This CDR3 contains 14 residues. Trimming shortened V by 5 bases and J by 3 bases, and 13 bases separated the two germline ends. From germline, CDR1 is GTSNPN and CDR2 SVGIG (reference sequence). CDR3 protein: CAWLPSTDTGELFF. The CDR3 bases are TGTGCCTGGCTACCATCGACGGACACCGGGGAGCTGTTTTTT.

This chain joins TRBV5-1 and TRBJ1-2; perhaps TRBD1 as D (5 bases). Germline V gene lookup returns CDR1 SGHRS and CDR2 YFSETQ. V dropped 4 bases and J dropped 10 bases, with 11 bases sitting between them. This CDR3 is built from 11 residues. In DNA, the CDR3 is TGCGCCAGCAGCGATGGGGGGGACTACACCTTC. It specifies CASSDGGDYTF.

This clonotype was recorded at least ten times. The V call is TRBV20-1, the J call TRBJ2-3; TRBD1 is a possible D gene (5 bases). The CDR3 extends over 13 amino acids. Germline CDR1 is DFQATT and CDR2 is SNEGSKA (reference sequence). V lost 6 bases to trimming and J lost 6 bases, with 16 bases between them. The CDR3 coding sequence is TGCAGTGCAAGCGAAGGGGTGCTTGATACGCAGTATTTT. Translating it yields CSASEGVLDTQYF.

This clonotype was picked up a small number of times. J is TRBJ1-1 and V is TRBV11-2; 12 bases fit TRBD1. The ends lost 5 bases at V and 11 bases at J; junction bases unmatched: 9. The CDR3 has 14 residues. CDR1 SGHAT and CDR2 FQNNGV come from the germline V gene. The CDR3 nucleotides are TGTGCCAGCAGCCCAGCGGGACAGGGGGCGAGCGCTTTCTTT. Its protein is CASSPAGQGASAFF.

In DNA, the CDR3 is TGTGCCAGCAGTTTTCGCCGGGCGTACACAGATACGCAGTATTTT. Its protein is CASSFRRAYTDTQYF. The V gene is TRBV12-3 or TRBV12-4, the J gene TRBJ2-3; D not certain. Trimming left V 3 bases short and J 2 bases short, with 12 bases between. CDR3 length equals 15 residues.

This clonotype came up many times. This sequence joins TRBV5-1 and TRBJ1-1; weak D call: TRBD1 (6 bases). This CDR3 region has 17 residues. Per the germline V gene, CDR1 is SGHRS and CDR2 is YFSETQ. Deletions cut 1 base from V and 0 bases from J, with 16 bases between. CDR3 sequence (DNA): TGCGCCAGCAGCTTGAGCGGGACACTTAACATGAACACTGAAGCTTTCTTT. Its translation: CASSLSGTLNMNTEAFF. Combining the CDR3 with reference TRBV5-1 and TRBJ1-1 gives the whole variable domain KAGVTQTPRYLIKTRGQQVTLSCSPISGHRSVSWYQQTPGQGLQFLFEYFSETQRNKGNFPGRFSGRQFSNSRSEMNVSTLELGDSALYLCASSLSGTLNMNTEAFFGQGTRLTVV.

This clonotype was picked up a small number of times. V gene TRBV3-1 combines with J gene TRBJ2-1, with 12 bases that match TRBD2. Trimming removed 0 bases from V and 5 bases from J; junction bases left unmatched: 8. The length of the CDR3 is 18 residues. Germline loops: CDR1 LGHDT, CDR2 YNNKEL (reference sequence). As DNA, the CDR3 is TGTGCCAGCAGCCAAGAGGGGAGACTAGCGGGAGTAGACAATGAGCAGTTCTTC. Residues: CASSQEGRLAGVDNEQFF.

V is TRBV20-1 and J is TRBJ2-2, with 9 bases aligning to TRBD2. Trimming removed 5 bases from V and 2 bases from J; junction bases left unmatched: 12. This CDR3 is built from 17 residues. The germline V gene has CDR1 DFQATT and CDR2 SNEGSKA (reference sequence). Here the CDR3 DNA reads TGCAGTGCTGGCCTTAGCGGGAGCCCGATTAACACCGGGGAGCTGTTTTTT. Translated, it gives CSAGLSGSPINTGELFF.

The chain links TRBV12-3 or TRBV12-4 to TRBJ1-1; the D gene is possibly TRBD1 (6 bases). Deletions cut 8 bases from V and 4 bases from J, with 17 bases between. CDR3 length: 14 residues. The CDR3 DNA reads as TGTGCCAGCCGAAATCCAGGGGCTACCACTGAAGCTTTCTTT. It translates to CASRNPGATTEAFF.

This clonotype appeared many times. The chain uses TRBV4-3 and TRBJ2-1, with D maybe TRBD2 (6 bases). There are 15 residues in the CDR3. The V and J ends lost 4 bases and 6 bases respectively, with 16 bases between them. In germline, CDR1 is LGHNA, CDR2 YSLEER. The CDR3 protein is CASSLSLSEGNEQFF. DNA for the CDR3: TGCGCCAGCAGCCTTAGTTTGTCGGAGGGCAATGAGCAGTTCTTC.

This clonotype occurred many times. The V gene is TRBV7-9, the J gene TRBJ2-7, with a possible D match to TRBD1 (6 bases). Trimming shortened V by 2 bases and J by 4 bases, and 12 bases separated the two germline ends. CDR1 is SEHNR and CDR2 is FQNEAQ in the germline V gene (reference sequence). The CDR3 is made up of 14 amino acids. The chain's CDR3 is CASSLRGGTYEQYF. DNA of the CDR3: TGTGCCAGCAGCTTACGAGGGGGTACGTACGAGCAGTACTTC.

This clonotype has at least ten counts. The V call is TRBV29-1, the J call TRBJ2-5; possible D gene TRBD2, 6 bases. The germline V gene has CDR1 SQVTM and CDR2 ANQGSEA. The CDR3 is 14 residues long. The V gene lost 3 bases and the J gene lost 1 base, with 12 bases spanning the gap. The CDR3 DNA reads TGCAGCGTTGAGGGGGGAAAAATCCAAGAGACCCAGTACTTC. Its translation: CSVEGGKIQETQYF. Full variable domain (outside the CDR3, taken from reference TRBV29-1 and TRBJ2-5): SAVISQKPSRDICQRGTSLTIQCQVDSQVTMMFWYRQQPGQSLTLIATANQGSEATYESGFVIDKFPISRPNLTFSTLTVSNMSPEDSSIYLCSVEGGKIQETQYFGPGTRLLVL.

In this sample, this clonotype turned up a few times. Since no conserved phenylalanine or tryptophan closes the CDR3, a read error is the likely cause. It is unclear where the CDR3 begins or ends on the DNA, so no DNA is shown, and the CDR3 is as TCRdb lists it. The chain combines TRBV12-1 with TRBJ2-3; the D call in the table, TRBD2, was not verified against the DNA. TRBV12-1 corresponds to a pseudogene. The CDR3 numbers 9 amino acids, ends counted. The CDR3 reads CASSSGLAC.